This T cell receptor (beta chain) came from a study of blood T cell repertoires in COVID-19. Study-level information: T cells, B-cell-depleted T cells, or PBMCs provided the cDNA or gDNA that served as material.

The CDR3 is 13 residues long. Germline CDR1 reads LNHDA; CDR2 reads SQIVND (reference sequence). V shed 5 bases and J shed 3 bases, with 10 bases lying between them. Under the authors' procedure: Amplification of reference gene primers provided the estimated nucleated cell counts. Clones were sequenced by immunoSEQ multiplex PCR, and TCRdb holds only the in-frame ones, with some missing. V and J calls and clone size are those listed in that table; D and trimming were worked out from the DNA. The table shows about 98,000 clones, with 86% occurring only once. This clonotype originated in a man in his fifties or sixties with acute or convalescent COVID-19. Input material: peripheral blood. J is TRBJ1-1 and V is TRBV19; tentative D call: TRBD1 (6 bases). The DNA for the CDR3 is TGTGCCAGTAGTCCACGACAGGACACTGAAGCTTTCTTT. Its translation is CASSPRQDTEAFF.